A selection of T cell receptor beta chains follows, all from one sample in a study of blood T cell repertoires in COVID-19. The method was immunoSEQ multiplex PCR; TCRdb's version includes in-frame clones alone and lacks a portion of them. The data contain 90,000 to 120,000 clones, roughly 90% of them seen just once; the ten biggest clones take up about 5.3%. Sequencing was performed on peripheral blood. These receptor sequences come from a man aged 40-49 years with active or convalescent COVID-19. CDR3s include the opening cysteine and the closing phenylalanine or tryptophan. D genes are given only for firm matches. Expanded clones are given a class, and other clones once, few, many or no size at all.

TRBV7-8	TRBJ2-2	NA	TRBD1	CASSHVPGGTGELFF
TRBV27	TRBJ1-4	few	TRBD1	CASSGQGRTNEKLFF
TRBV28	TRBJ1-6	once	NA	CASSDSSYNSPLHF
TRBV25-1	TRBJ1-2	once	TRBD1	CASRQGASYGYTF
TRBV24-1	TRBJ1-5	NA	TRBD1	CATKDRGQGIDQPQHF
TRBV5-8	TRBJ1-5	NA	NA	CASSSGQNQPQHF
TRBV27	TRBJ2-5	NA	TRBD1	CASSQSTGAFQETQYF
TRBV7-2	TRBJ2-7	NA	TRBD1	CASSRGQALSYEQYF
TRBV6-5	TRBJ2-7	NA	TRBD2	CASSGGAGDEQYF
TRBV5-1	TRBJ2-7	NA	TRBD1	CASSLVGTGRYEQYF
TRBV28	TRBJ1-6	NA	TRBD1	CASGRTGGNSPLHF
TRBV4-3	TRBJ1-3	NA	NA	CASSQRQSATGNTIYF
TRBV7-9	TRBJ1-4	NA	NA	CASSQVLQLNEKLFF
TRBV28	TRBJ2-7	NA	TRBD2	CASTRGRATYEQYF
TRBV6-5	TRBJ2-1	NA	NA	CASSRQVDYNEQFF
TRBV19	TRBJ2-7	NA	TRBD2	CASSASGAYEQYF
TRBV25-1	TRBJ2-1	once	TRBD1	CASSIQGAYNEQFF
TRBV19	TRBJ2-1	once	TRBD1	CASGFQGAGEQFF
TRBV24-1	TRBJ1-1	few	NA	CATSEGGMNTEAFF
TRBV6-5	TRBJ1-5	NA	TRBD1	CASSYHRGDQPQHF
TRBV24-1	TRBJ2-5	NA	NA	CATDRDFNQETQYF
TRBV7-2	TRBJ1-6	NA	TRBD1	CASSLGGTVDSPLHF
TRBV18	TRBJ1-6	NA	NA	CASSPRGGHYNSPLHF
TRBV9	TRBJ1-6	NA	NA	CASSPPGSYNSPLHF
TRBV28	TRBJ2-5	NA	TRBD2	CAGGSGLESTQYF
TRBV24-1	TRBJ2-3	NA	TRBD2	CATSDTGTSGALLDTQYF
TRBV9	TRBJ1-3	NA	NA	CASSVAGGNTIYF
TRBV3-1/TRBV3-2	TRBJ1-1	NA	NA	CASSQGGRGAEAFF
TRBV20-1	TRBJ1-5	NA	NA	CSASRGIYSNQPQHF
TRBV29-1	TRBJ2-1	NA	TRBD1	CSSRTGVNEQFF
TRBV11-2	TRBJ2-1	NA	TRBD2	CASSLVWEGLNNEQFF
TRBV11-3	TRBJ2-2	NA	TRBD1	CASSRGTGGNTGELFF
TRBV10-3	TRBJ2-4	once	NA	CAISDDSRAKNIQYF
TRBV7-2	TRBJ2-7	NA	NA	CASSSGLDAYEQYF
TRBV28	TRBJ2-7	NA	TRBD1	CAVKRQGIAYEQYF
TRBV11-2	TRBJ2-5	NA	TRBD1	CASSPQGVTGETQYF
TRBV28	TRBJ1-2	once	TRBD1	CASSLRLSGGYGYTF
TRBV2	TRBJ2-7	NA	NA	CANRYPGTYEQYF
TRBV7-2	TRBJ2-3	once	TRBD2	CASSLGEGLSDTQYF
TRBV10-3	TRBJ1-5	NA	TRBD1	CASGTGFNQPQHF
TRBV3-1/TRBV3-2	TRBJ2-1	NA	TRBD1	CASSPGQGSYNEQFF
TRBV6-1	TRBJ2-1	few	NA	CASSELGVISYNEQFF
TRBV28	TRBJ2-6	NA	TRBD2	CASSPQGLARGANVLTF
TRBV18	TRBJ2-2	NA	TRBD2	CASSPPGLAGVATGELFF
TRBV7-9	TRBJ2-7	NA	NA	CASSARSSYEQYF
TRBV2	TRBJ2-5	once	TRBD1	CASAGQGRETQYF
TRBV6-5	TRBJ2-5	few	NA	CASSYSGGTPETQYF
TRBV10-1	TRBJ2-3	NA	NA	CASSEVRGFTDTQYF
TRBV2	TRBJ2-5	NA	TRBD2	CASVGLAGAGETQYF
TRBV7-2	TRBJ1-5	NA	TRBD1	CASSFQGGIGQPQHF
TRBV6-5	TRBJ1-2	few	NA	CASSYIGLKANYGYTF
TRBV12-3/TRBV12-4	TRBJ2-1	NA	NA	CASSLLAYNEQFF
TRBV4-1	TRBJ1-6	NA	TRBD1	CASSPRDRDGSPLHF
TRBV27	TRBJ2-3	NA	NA	CASSSTDTQYF
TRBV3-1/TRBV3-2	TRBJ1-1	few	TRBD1	CASSRRQGAGAFF
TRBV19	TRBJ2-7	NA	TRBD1	CASTHGTGGYEQYF
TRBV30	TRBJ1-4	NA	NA	CAWGRGGYESEKLFF
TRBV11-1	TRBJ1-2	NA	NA	CASSLAGDYGYTF